The text below deals with one T cell receptor beta chain. Its binding antigen is unknown. Per-base qualities were not stored, and no clone one base away is much larger. The CDR3 runs 12 residues from the cysteine to the phenylalanine. Here the CDR3 DNA is all that survives: 36 bases in frame from base 1. Between the V and J ends, shortened by 8 bases and 8 bases respectively, the junction contains 14 bases. The source of the sample is a study of CD8 T cells in Susac syndrome (dated by TCRdb to the late 2010s). Regarding the research as a whole: Whether CD8+ T cell activation and differentiation in Susac syndrome was antigen driven was tested using repertoire sequencing. Overall study outcomes, separate from this receptor: The TCR sequencing and HLA analysis was acknowledged to have included a relatively small number of individuals.

Peripheral blood CD8+ and CD4+ T cells from healthy donors, Susac syndrome patients and multiple sclerosis patients were profiled by high-throughput TCR beta sequencing. The multiple sclerosis controls were treatment-naive patients who had stable or active relapsing-remitting disease and met the revised McDonald criteria. Bulk CD8+ and CD4+ T cells were purified by magnetic negative isolation, while CD8+ TEMRA cells were enriched using FACS. Blood was collected in EDTA tubes and processed within 24 hours, with PBMCs isolated through density gradient centrifugation. PBMCs intended for TCR sequencing were cryopreserved in liquid nitrogen and were subsequently thawed in a 37 degrees C water bath. Purity of sorted or isolated CD4+, CD8+ and CD8+ TEMRA cells was at least 90%. RNA was extracted with the RNeasy kit and about 0.5 to 1 ug was reverse transcribed using random hexamers. TCR beta CDR3 regions were amplified with the immunoSEQ multiplex PCR assay covering 54 Vbeta and 13 Jbeta segments. PCR amplification bias was corrected using a synthetic template baseline for primer optimization and computational correction. Per the authors' processing: Only productive sequences were kept, with reads annotated to V, D and J genes according to IMGT and analyzed in immunoSEQ Analyzer. Clonality was calculated as one minus the Shannon entropy normalized by log2 of the number of productive unique sequences. Public and private clones were assessed among the 100 most prevalent clones of each patient and control. Susac-specific clones were defined as absent from healthy and MS cohorts, about 1,000 published viral clones and other ImmuneACCESS disease sequences. TCRdb reprocessed the public reads (quality trimming at Q25 with fastp, clone calling with MiXCR) and kept in-frame beta chains. Duplicate CDR3 protein sequences are folded into a single record with the most common DNA and genes. The authors' filters were not applied to this entry. The sample table lists about 200,000 distinct CDR3 sequences, about 95% of them with a count of one. The ten largest clones take up under 0.095% of the sample.

The specimen was CD4+ T cells from PBMCs. This receptor chain uses TRBV12-3 or TRBV12-4 and TRBJ2-3; the D call could be TRBD1 or TRBD2, with each sharing 5 bases. The source is a human donor with multiple sclerosis. The CDR3 region reads CASAVTGGTQYF. The bases read TGTGCCAGCGCCGTTACAGGAGGTACGCAGTATTTT.